This T cell receptor (beta chain) was obtained from a study of blood T cells in healthy people across ages (dated by TCRdb to between 2014 and 2017). Study-level background: In model experiments, template switching captured roughly one uniquely barcoded TCR beta cDNA molecule for every two T cells. To avoid experimental bias, donors of different ages were distributed randomly across sequencing lanes. Two additional independent replicas of 1 million unique cDNA reads from the same blood draw were analyzed for two donors (one aged 18 to 30 and one aged 80 or older). Donors were grouped into four age groups: young (average 16 years), middle-aged (under 40), aged (approximately 58) and long-lived (82). The study measured age-related changes in TCR beta repertoire diversity using deep sequencing normalized with unique cDNA molecular identifiers. What the study reported, not specific to this receptor: Compared with the aged group, the long-lived group had more naive CD4+ T cells, fewer expanded clones and increased TCR diversity, suggesting age selection. Total diversity estimates from one million sequenced T cells were considered lower bounds and underestimates. Because profiling used bulk unsorted PBMCs, naive and antigen-experienced compartments could not be compared conclusively. Because donor CMV infection status was unknown, age-related changes in expanded clonotypes were potentially confounded. The percentage of naive T cells measured by flow cytometry correlated strongly with observed TCR beta diversity. Observed TCR beta diversity per million T cells fell roughly linearly with age, and a significant reduction was already apparent by age approximately 41.

Libraries were built with 5' RACE. These reads were obtained on an Illumina HiSeq 2500. A second about 6 to 11 cycle PCR used a sample-barcoded 5' primer and a J-beta primer mix. A template-switch 5' adaptor carrying 12 random nucleotides introduced a unique molecular identifier onto each TCR beta cDNA molecule. Each sample yielded at least 2.5 million CDR3-containing paired-end reads. All of the RNA was converted into first-strand cDNA using the Mint cDNA synthesis kit, with a TRBC-specific oligonucleotide serving as the primer. Following uracil-DNA glycosylase treatment, a first 18-cycle PCR with universal primers M1SS and BC2_uni_R was performed on all cDNA. Per the authors' processing: Normalization of each sample was performed by random selection of 1 million high-quality reads, each carrying a distinct molecular identifier. Instead of being binned into consensus sequences, reads with shared molecular identifiers were discarded. MiTCR, set to a Q25 quality threshold and the strictest error-elimination algorithm, was used for CDR3 identification, clonotype clustering and error correction. Lower-bound total TCR beta diversity was estimated with a nonparametric unseen species model using Euler transformation. TCRdb ran its own pipeline on the public reads, namely fastp trimming at Q25 and MiXCR clone calling, and kept in-frame beta chains. All rows with the same CDR3 protein become a single entry with the most common DNA and genes. The V and J calls reflect TCRdb's pipeline rather than the authors' work. The sample profile shows about 1,500,000 distinct CDR3 sequences; around two fifths of them were found once. The ten largest clones represent 7.9% of the sample.

Systemically healthy Caucasian individuals from Russia, 35 to 40 in total and aged about 6 to 90 years, were included as donors. Around 10 milliliters of peripheral blood were drawn from each donor into EDTA-treated Vacutainer tubes. Ficoll-Paque density-gradient centrifugation was used to isolate PBMCs, with at least 6.5 million per sample. Trizol reagent was used to extract total RNA from PBMCs, with at least 5.5 micrograms per sample. For every donor, an aliquot of PBMCs went through flow cytometry to measure the percentages of naive CD45RAhigh/CD27high T cells. Of note for this clonotype: There is no known antigen for this receptor. No base qualities exist here, and no much larger clone lies one base off it.

The germline V gene gives CDR1 as SGHAT and CDR2 as FQNNGV. V is cut by 0 bases and J by 8 bases, and the space between the germline ends is 7 bases. The CDR3 goes from the cysteine to the phenylalanine over 13 residues. Only CDR3 DNA is held: 39 bases, read in frame from base 1. The chain is encoded by TRBV11-2 joined to TRBJ1-4; no D gene call is confident. The sequenced sample was blood. The clonotype was recovered from a woman between 18 and 29 years old in good health. At the DNA level, the sequence is TGTGCCAGCAGCTTAGACCGGAGGGAAAAACTGTTTTTT. It is translated as CASSLDRREKLFF.